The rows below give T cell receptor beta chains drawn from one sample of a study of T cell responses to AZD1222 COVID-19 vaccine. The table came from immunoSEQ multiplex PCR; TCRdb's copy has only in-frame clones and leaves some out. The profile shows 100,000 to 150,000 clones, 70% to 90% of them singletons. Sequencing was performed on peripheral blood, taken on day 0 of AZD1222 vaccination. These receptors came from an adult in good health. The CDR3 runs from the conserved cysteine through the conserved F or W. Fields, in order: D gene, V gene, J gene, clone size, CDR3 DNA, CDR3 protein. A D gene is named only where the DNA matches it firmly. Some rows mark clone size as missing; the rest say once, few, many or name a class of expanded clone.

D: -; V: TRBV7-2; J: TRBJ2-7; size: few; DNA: TGTGCCAGCAGCTCGACTACCACCTACGAGCAGTACTTC; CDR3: CASSSTTTYEQYF
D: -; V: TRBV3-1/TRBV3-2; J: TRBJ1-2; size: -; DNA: TGTGCCAGCAGCCAAGAACGTCACTATGGCTACACCTTC; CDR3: CASSQERHYGYTF
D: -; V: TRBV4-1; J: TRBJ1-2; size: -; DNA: TGCGCCAGCAGCCAAGCCGCCTATGGCTACACCTTC; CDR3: CASSQAAYGYTF
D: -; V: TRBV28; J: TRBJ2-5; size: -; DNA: TGTGCCAGCAGGAAATTTCCTACCGGACCGGTGGGAGAGACCCAGTACTTC; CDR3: CASRKFPTGPVGETQYF
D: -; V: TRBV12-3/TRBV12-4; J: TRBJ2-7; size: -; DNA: TGTGCCAGCAGTTTAGCGGGAGAGGGTGAGCAGTACTTC; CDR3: CASSLAGEGEQYF
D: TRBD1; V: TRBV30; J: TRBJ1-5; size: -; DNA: TGTGCCTGGAGTCTGAGGACAGGGGTCGATCAGCCCCAGCATTTT; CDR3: CAWSLRTGVDQPQHF
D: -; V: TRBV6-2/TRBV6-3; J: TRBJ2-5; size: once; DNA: TGTGCCAGCAGTTACTTCGGCGCGCAAATCCGCCAAGAGACCCAGTACTTC; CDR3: CASSYFGAQIRQETQYF
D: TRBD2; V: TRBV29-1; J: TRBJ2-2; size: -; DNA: TGCAGCGCTAGCGGGAGTTGGACCGGGGAGCTGTTTTTT; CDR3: CSASGSWTGELFF
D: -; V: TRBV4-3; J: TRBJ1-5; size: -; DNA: TGCGCCAGCAGCCAAGATCGGGGTAGCAATCAGCCCCAGCATTTT; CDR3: CASSQDRGSNQPQHF
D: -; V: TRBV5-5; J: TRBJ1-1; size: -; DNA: TGTGCCAGCAGCTTATACTCCGGGACCCTGGGAGCTTTCTTT; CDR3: CASSLYSGTLGAFF
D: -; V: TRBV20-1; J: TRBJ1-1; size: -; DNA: TGCAGTGCGGTAAAGAACACTGAAGCTTTCTTT; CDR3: CSAVKNTEAFF
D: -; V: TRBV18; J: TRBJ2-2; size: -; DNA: TGTGCCAGCTCACCGCTGGACAGTTCCACCGGGGAGCTGTTTTTT; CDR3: CASSPLDSSTGELFF
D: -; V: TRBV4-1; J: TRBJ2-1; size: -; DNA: TGCGCCAGCAGCCAAGATGTCCAGCGGGCTAACCGCGGGAATGAGCAGTTCTTC; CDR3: CASSQDVQRANRGNEQFF
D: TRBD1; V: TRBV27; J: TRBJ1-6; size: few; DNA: TGTGCCAGCAGTTTAGGGACAGGGAATTCACCCCTCCACTTT; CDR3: CASSLGTGNSPLHF
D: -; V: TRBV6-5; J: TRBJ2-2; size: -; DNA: TGTGCCAGTACGGCGGGGGCCGGCGGGGAGCTGTTTTTT; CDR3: CASTAGAGGELFF
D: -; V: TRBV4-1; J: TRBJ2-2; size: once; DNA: TGCGCCAGCAGCCAAGATCCAGGTACCGGGGAGCTGTTTTTT; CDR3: CASSQDPGTGELFF
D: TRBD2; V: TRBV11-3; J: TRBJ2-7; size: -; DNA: TGTGCCAGCAGCTTAGGGGGTAGCGGGCAATACGAGCAGTACTTC; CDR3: CASSLGGSGQYEQYF
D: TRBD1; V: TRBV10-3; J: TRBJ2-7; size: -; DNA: TGTGCCATCAGTAAAGGACAGGGAGACTACGAGCAGTACTTC; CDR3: CAISKGQGDYEQYF
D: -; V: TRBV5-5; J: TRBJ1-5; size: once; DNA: TGTGCCAGCAGCCGCTCAACTGTCAATCAGCCCCAGCATTTT; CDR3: CASSRSTVNQPQHF
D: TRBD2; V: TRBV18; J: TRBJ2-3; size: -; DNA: TGTGCCAGCTCACCGCTAGCGGGGGACACAGATACGCAGTATTTT; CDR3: CASSPLAGDTDTQYF
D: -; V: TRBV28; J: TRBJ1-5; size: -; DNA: TGTGCCAGCAGTTTTTCCCTTAGGGGGGCTGGGCAGCCCCAGCATTTT; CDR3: CASSFSLRGAGQPQHF
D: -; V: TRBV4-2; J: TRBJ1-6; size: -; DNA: TGTGCCAGCAGCCAAGCCAGGGAGGGGAATTCACCCCTCCACTTT; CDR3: CASSQAREGNSPLHF
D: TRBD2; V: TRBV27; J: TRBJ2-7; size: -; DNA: TGTGCCAGCAGTTTCGGGGCTAGCGGTACCTACGAGCAGTACTTC; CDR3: CASSFGASGTYEQYF
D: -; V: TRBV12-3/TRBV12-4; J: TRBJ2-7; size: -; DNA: TGTGCCAGCAGTTTAGGGGTTGACGAGCAGTACTTC; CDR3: CASSLGVDEQYF
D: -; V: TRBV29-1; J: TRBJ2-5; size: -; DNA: TGCAGCCATAGACGGGACATTCAGGAGACCCAGTACTTC; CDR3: CSHRRDIQETQYF
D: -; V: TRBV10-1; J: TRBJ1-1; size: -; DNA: TGCGCCAGCAGTGGGACGGTAGGTGAAGCTTTCTTT; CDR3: CASSGTVGEAFF
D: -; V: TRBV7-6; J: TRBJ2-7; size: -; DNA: TGTGCCAGCAGCTTAGCCCTGGGCGAGCAGTACTTC; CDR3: CASSLALGEQYF
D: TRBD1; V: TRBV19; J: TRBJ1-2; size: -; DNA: TGTGCCAGTAGTATATGGGACAGGGCGCAGTCTCGAGGCTACACCTTC; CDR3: CASSIWDRAQSRGYTF
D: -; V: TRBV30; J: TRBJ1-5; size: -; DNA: TGTGCCTGGACCAGTCCCAGGGGACCGCATCAGCCCCAGCATTTT; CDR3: CAWTSPRGPHQPQHF
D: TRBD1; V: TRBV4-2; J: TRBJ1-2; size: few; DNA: TGTGCCAGCAGCCCAAATCCGGGACAGATTAGTGGCTACACCTTC; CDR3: CASSPNPGQISGYTF
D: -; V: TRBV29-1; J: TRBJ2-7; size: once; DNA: TGCAGCGTTGGGCCCGGGGGCTACGAGCAGTACTTC; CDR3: CSVGPGGYEQYF
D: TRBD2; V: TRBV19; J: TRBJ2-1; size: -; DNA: TGTGCCAGTAACGTAGCGGGAGGTACCTACAATGAGCAGTTCTTC; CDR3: CASNVAGGTYNEQFF
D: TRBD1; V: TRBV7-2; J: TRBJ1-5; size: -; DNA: TGTGCCAGCAGCCAAAGGACAGGGACGTGGTTGAAGCCCCAGCATTTT; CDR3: CASSQRTGTWLKPQHF
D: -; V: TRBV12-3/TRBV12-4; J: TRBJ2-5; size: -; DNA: TGTGCCAGCAGTTTCGACAGACAAGAGACCCAGTACTTC; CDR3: CASSFDRQETQYF
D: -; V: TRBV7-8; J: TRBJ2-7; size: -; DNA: TGTGCCAGCAGCCCGGACCGTATCAGGGCCTACGAGCAGTACTTC; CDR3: CASSPDRIRAYEQYF
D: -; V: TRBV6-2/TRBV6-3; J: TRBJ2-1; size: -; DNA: TGTGCCAGCAGTTATGGGCTACATGAGCAGTTCTTC; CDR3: CASSYGLHEQFF
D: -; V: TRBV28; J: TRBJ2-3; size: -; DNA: TGTGCCAGCATCTGGGCCAGCGGAGACACAGATACGCAGTATTTT; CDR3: CASIWASGDTDTQYF
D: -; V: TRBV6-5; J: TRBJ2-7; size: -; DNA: TGTGCCAGCAGTTACTTGACCCACGGCGACGAGCAGTACTTC; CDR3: CASSYLTHGDEQYF
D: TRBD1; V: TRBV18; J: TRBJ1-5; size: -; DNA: TGTGCCAGCTCACCACAGGGGGCGCTCGGTCAGCCCCAGCATTTT; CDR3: CASSPQGALGQPQHF
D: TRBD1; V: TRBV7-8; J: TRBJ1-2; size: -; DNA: TGTGCCAGCAGCCATACATCTGGACAGGGGAACTATGGCTACACCTTC; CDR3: CASSHTSGQGNYGYTF
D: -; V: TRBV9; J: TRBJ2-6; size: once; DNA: TGTGCCAGCAGCGTACTCTCTGGGGCCAACGTCCTGACTTTC; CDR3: CASSVLSGANVLTF
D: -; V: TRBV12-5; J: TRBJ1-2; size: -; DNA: TGTGCTAGTGGTTTTGACGGTCGGAACTATGGCTACACCTTC; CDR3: CASGFDGRNYGYTF
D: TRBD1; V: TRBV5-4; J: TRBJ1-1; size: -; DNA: TGTGCCAGCAGCCCAGGGGGAAACACTGAAGCTTTCTTT; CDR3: CASSPGGNTEAFF
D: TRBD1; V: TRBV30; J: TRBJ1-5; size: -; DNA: TGTGCCTGGGCAACAGGGGTGGGTCAGCCCCAGCATTTT; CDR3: CAWATGVGQPQHF
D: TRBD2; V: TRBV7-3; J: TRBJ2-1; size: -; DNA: TGTGCCAGCAGCCCCTCCTCGGGGGGGAGAAATGAGCAGTTCTTC; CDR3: CASSPSSGGRNEQFF
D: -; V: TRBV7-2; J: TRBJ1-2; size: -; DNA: TGTGCCAGTTTTGGGGGCGCGAGCTATGGCTACACCTTC; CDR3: CASFGGASYGYTF
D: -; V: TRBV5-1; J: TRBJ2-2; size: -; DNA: TGCGCCAGCAGCTTGGCAGGGGAGCTGTTTTTT; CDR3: CASSLAGELFF
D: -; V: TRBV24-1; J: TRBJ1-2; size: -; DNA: TGTGCCACCAGTGATGATACAGGGTCCGGCTACACCTTC; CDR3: CATSDDTGSGYTF
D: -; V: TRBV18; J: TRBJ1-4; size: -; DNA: TGTGCCAGCTCACTCGCGGCCAGGGAAAAACTGTTTTTT; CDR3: CASSLAAREKLFF